The next 32 T cell receptor beta chains were all read from a single sample in a study of cytomegalovirus exposure and HLA in healthy donors. PCR primers comprised 60 Vbeta and 13 Jbeta primers. Sequencing was performed with immunoSEQ multiplex PCR; in TCRdb, only in-frame clones are kept and a portion is missing. The sample has about 160,000 clones, around 80% seen once. Sequencing was performed on PBMCs. Receptor source: a male donor in good health and CMV-seropositive.

V usage is TRBV7-9 and J usage is TRBJ1-6; possible D gene TRBD1, 5 bases. Between the trimmed V and J ends, which lost 4 bases and 13 bases, there was a span of 8 bases. CDR1 and CDR2 (germline): SEHNR, FQNEAQ (reference sequence). The CDR3 contains 11 residues. CDR3 DNA sequence: TGTGCCAGCAGCTCCCGGGGGCCCCTCCACTTT. It translates to CASSSRGPLHF.

The chain recombines TRBV7-9 with TRBJ2-1; D is perhaps TRBD2 (5 bases). Germline loops: CDR1 SEHNR, CDR2 FQNEAQ (reference sequence). V was shortened by 5 bases and J by 0 bases, with 11 bases between the two germline ends. This CDR3 has 15 residues. CDR3 nucleotide sequence: TGTGCCAGCAGCCCCCCGGGGAGCTCCTACAATGAGCAGTTCTTC. It encodes CASSPPGSSYNEQFF.

The gene calls are TRBV6-5 and TRBJ1-6; tentatively, D is TRBD1 (6 bases). The CDR3 runs 14 residues. Germline-derived CDR1 and CDR2 are MNHEY and SVGAGI. V was trimmed by 8 bases and J by 9 bases, leaving 17 bases between them. CDR3 DNA sequence: TGTGCCAGCGTTCGGGGGGCGGGTGTTTCACCCCTCCACTTT. This codes for CASVRGAGVSPLHF.

The rearrangement uses TRBV28 and TRBJ1-4; TRBD1 might be the D (5 bases). The CDR3 covers 12 residues. Looked up from germline, CDR1 is MDHEN and CDR2 is SYDVKM. The CDR3 loop reads CAWGGNGEKLFF. CDR3 bases: TGTGCTTGGGGGGGGAACGGCGAAAAACTGTTTTTT.

J is TRBJ2-2 and V is TRBV25-1; a possible D gene is TRBD1 (6 bases). The CDR3 length is 14 residues. Germline CDR1 is MGHDK and CDR2 is SYGVNS. V lost 4 bases and J 1 base, leaving 7 bases between the germline ends. The CDR3 nucleotides are TGTGCCAGCAGTGGGACAGTGAACACCGGGGAGCTGTTTTTT. It is translated as CASSGTVNTGELFF.

The V gene is TRBV7-9, the J gene TRBJ1-2, with D uncertain. Germline V CDR1 and CDR2: SEHNR, FQNEAQ (reference sequence). This CDR3 has 14 residues. Deletions cut 3 bases from V and 6 bases from J, with 14 bases between. CDR3 DNA: TGTGCCAGCAGCTTGTCGGGTGATCAAAATGGCTACACCTTC. Translating it yields CASSLSGDQNGYTF.

The J gene is TRBJ2-7, the V gene TRBV19, with TRBD1 matching 9 bases. Germline lookup yields CDR1 LNHDA and CDR2 SQIVND (reference sequence). The CDR3 contains 14 residues. V gave up 5 bases and J gave up 5 bases; unmatched junction bases: 7. The DNA for the CDR3 is TGTGCCAGTAGTCTGGGGACAGGGTTAGACGAGCAGTACTTC. Protein: CASSLGTGLDEQYF.

V and J are TRBV9 and TRBJ1-2, with no clear D. In germline, CDR1 is SGDLS, CDR2 YYNGEE. This CDR3 is 12 amino acids long. Trimming cost V 5 bases and J 8 bases, with 13 bases left between them. The CDR3 loop is CASRAVSRGYTF. The CDR3 DNA sequence: TGTGCCAGCAGAGCGGTCTCGCGGGGCTACACCTTC.

The rearrangement joins TRBV7-2 to TRBJ1-2; D unclear. V lost 4 bases and J 12 bases, leaving 15 bases between the germline ends. The CDR3 totals 12 residues. Germline lookup yields CDR1 SGHTA and CDR2 FQGNSA. The CDR3 is CASSSAGSGDTF. The CDR3 bases are TGTGCCAGCAGCTCCGCGGGGTCTGGAGACACCTTC.

The gene calls are TRBV5-6 and TRBJ2-1; TRBD2 agrees at 7 bases. Per the germline V gene, CDR1 is SGHDT and CDR2 is YYEEEE. The CDR3 runs 15 residues. The V and J ends lost 0 bases and 13 bases, in that order; junction bases with no gene match: 13. CDR3 in amino acids: CASSLGPSGVRGQFF. DNA of the CDR3: TGTGCCAGCAGCTTGGGTCCTAGCGGAGTGAGGGGACAGTTCTTC.

V is TRBV5-1 and J is TRBJ2-5; 13 positions match TRBD2. The ends lost 4 bases at V and 0 bases at J; junction bases unmatched: 3. CDR1 SGHRS and CDR2 YFSETQ come from the germline V gene. This CDR3 contains 16 residues. CDR3 amino acids: CASSRGTSGNQETQYF. The CDR3, as DNA: TGCGCCAGCAGCAGAGGGACTAGCGGGAACCAAGAGACCCAGTACTTC.

The CDR3 DNA sequence: TGTGCCACCAGCAGAGGTGAGGGACAGGGGAACAATGAGCAGTTCTTC. Protein: CATSRGEGQGNNEQFF. The chain carries TRBV15 and TRBJ2-1; 10 bases match TRBD1. The germline gives CDR1 LNHNV, CDR2 YYDKDF (reference sequence). Germline trimming cut 1 base from V and 5 bases from J; bases unmatched to any gene: 5. The CDR3 has 16 amino acids.

J is TRBJ2-1 and V is TRBV7-2; possible D gene TRBD2, 6 bases. The CDR3 sequence is 13 residues long. Germline CDR1 SGHTA, CDR2 FQGNSA. V gave up 4 bases and J gave up 8 bases, with 12 bases separating them. CDR3 loop: CASSSGGGYEQFF. DNA of the CDR3: TGTGCCAGCAGCTCCGGGGGAGGCTATGAGCAGTTCTTC.

V is TRBV5-1 and J is TRBJ2-1, with TRBD1 matching over 7 bases. After removal of 0 bases from V and 2 bases from J, the junction contained 2 bases not matched to a gene. There are 15 residues in the CDR3. CDR1 is SGHRS, CDR2 YFSETQ, per germline. CDR3 amino acids: CASSLAGTAYNEQFF. CDR3 sequence (DNA): TGCGCCAGCAGCTTGGCGGGGACAGCCTACAATGAGCAGTTCTTC.

To note about this clone: At the DNA level, this CDR3 is encoded by other sequences in the same sample as well. J is TRBJ2-1 and V is TRBV5-4; the match to TRBD1 covers 9 bases. The CDR3 extends over 15 amino acids. Germline V gene sequence: CDR1 SGHNT, CDR2 YYREEE (reference sequence). Losses at the gene ends were 4 bases for V and 2 bases for J; bases not matched to a gene: 4. CDR3 region: CASSPRQGAYNEQFF. CDR3 nucleotide sequence: TGTGCCAGCAGCCCCCGACAGGGGGCCTACAATGAGCAGTTCTTC. The whole variable domain, remainder taken from reference TRBV5-4 and TRBJ2-1, is ETGVTQSPTHLIKTRGQQVTLRCSSQSGHNTVSWYQQALGQGPQFIFQYYREEENGRGNFPPRFSGLQFPNYSSELNVNALELDDSALYLCASSPRQGAYNEQFFGPGTRLTVL.

The chain is built from TRBV27 and TRBJ1-1, with D perhaps matching TRBD1 (6 bases). CDR3 length equals 15 residues. V lost 6 bases, J lost 7 bases, and 21 bases lay in between. CDR1 and CDR2 from the germline V gene are MNHEY and SMNVEV (reference sequence). CDR3 nucleotide sequence: TGTGCCAGCAGCGCGCGGCCAGGGGCATACAGTGAAGCTTTCTTT. This codes for CASSARPGAYSEAFF.

The CDR3, as DNA: TGTGCCAGCAGCTTACCTACAGGGGGCAACACTGAAGCTTTCTTT. Its translation: CASSLPTGGNTEAFF. The chain uses TRBV7-2 and TRBJ1-1; 9 positions match TRBD1. This CDR3 has 15 amino acids. CDR1 SGHTA and CDR2 FQGNSA come from the germline V gene. V lost 2 bases and J lost 2; bases outside the gene matches: 3.

The V and J genes are TRBV7-9 and TRBJ1-1; D may be TRBD1 (5 bases). The CDR3 has 14 amino acids. From germline, CDR1 is SEHNR and CDR2 FQNEAQ (reference sequence). With 2 bases removed from V and 4 bases from J, the gap between germline ends came to 11 bases. CDR3 DNA sequence: TGTGCCAGCAGCTTACAGGGCGACGGCACTGAAGCTTTCTTT. It specifies CASSLQGDGTEAFF.

This clone was counted a single time. The CDR3 protein is CASSLEGRSSYEQYF. CDR3 nucleotide sequence: TGCGCCAGCAGCTTGGAAGGGAGGAGCTCCTACGAGCAGTACTTC. The chain has TRBV5-1 and TRBJ2-7, with a weak D call TRBD2 (6 bases). The germline CDR1 and CDR2 sequences are SGHRS and YFSETQ. The CDR3 loop spans 15 amino acids. Trimming left V 0 bases short and J 0 bases short, with 10 bases between. Drawing the rest from reference TRBV5-1 and TRBJ2-7, the complete variable domain is KAGVTQTPRYLIKTRGQQVTLSCSPISGHRSVSWYQQTPGQGLQFLFEYFSETQRNKGNFPGRFSGRQFSNSRSEMNVSTLELGDSALYLCASSLEGRSSYEQYFGPGTRLTVT.

This clone was counted only a few times. V usage is TRBV7-2 and J usage is TRBJ2-7; D might be TRBD2 (6 bases). Looked up from germline, CDR1 is SGHTA and CDR2 is FQGNSA. There are 9 residues in the CDR3. Trimming stripped 10 bases from V and 5 bases from J, with 6 bases between. CDR3 in DNA: TGTGCCACGGGGGACGAGCAGTACTTC. Protein product: CATGDEQYF.

V gene TRBV29-1 combines with J gene TRBJ2-2; D not certain. Per germline, CDR1 SQVTM and CDR2 ANQGSEA. The CDR3 length is 13 residues. With 3 bases removed from V and 3 bases from J, the gap between germline ends came to 8 bases. Here the CDR3 DNA reads TGCAGCGTTGATATTGGCTACACCGGGGAGCTGTTTTTT. Protein sequence: CSVDIGYTGELFF.

The genes are TRBV7-9 and TRBJ1-1, with TRBD1 identical over 7 bases. The CDR3 is 14 amino acids. V gave up 5 bases and J gave up 5 bases; unmatched junction bases: 8. The V gene's germline CDR1 is SEHNR and CDR2 FQNEAQ (reference sequence). The CDR3 DNA reads as TGTGCCAGCAGCAGCCCAGGGGGAGGTACTGAAGCTTTCTTT. This translates into CASSSPGGGTEAFF.

The genes are TRBV7-2 and TRBJ2-5; the D is unclear. Trimming shortened V by 7 bases and J by 5 bases, and 11 bases separated the two germline ends. CDR1 is SGHTA and CDR2 is FQGNSA in the germline V gene. The CDR3 is 12 amino acids. This chain's CDR3 is CASNPTSETQYF. For the CDR3, the DNA is TGTGCCAGCAATCCCACCAGTGAGACCCAGTACTTC.

V usage is TRBV9 and J usage is TRBJ2-6; the D is unclear. CDR1 and CDR2 (germline): SGDLS, YYNGEE. The CDR3 covers 13 residues. V gave up 0 bases and J gave up 4 bases, with 2 bases separating them. CDR3 amino acids: CASSVAGANVLTF. In DNA, the CDR3 is TGTGCCAGCAGCGTAGCGGGGGCCAACGTCCTGACTTTC.

CDR3 amino acids: CASSQDSGGGGETQYF. The CDR3 DNA reads TGCGCCAGCAGCCAAGACTCCGGGGGGGGTGGAGAGACCCAGTACTTC. The rearrangement links TRBV4-3 to TRBJ2-5, with 8 bases lining up with TRBD2. This CDR3 is 16 amino acids long. Trimming removed 0 bases from V and 4 bases from J; junction bases left unmatched: 7. CDR1 and CDR2 (germline): LGHNA, YSLEER.

This clone was counted a single time. This chain links TRBV4-3 with TRBJ1-2; tentatively, D is TRBD1 (5 bases). The germline V gene has CDR1 LGHNA and CDR2 YSLEER. The CDR3 sequence is 14 residues long. Trimming removed 1 base at V and 4 bases at J, with 10 bases between. This chain's CDR3 is CASSQARGSYGYTF. The CDR3 DNA sequence: TGCGCCAGCAGCCAAGCAAGGGGAAGCTATGGCTACACCTTC.

This chain links TRBV7-6 with TRBJ2-1, with 8 bases lining up with TRBD2. V dropped 1 base and J dropped 10; count of bases not matched to a gene: 12. Germline V gene sequence: CDR1 SGHVS, CDR2 FNYEAQ. The CDR3 spans 16 residues. The CDR3 DNA reads TGTGCCAGCAGCTTAGTCCGGGGGGGGCCAGTAGGGGAGCAGTTCTTC. Translating it yields CASSLVRGGPVGEQFF. Supplemented by reference TRBV7-6 and TRBJ2-1, the full variable domain reads GAGVSQSPRYKVTKRGQDVALRCDPISGHVSLYWYRQALGQGPEFLTYFNYEAQQDKSGLPNDRFSAERPEGSISTLTIQRTEQRDSAMYRCASSLVRGGPVGEQFFGPGTRLTVL.

The chain links TRBV5-4 to TRBJ2-7; 11 nucleotides line up with TRBD1. J was trimmed by 5 bases and V by 6 bases; bases with no gene match: 10. CDR3 length: 15 amino acids. Germline CDR1 reads SGHNT; CDR2 reads YYREEE (reference sequence). The CDR3 sequence: CASKVGGTGGHEQYF. CDR3 bases: TGTGCCAGCAAAGTTGGGGGGACAGGGGGGCACGAGCAGTACTTC.

This clone was recorded only once. The chain couples TRBV5-1 to TRBJ2-5; 11 bases are a match to TRBD2. The J call may be mistaken, given a closer DNA end match to TRBJ2-7. The CDR3 is 14 residues long. CDR1 and CDR2 (germline): SGHRS, YFSETQ. The CDR3 protein is CASSLSGGAIEQYF. The CDR3 nucleotides read TGCGCCAGCAGCCTTAGCGGGGGGGCGATCGAGCAGTACTTC.

The V gene is TRBV25-1, the J gene TRBJ1-4; 9 nucleotides align to TRBD1. Germline lookup yields CDR1 MGHDK and CDR2 SYGVNS. The length of the CDR3 is 18 residues. Unmatched junction bases numbered 10, after V lost 2 bases and J lost 3 bases. CDR3 residues: CASSEPPGQGIANEKLFF. CDR3 coding DNA: TGTGCCAGCAGTGAACCCCCGGGACAGGGAATTGCTAATGAAAAACTGTTTTTT.

CDR3 protein: CASSLTGDQPQHF. CDR3 nucleotide sequence: TGTGCCAGCAGCCTTACAGGGGATCAGCCCCAGCATTTT. The chain employs TRBV6-1 and TRBJ1-5, with TRBD1 identical over 7 bases. Germline values: CDR1 MNHNS, CDR2 SASEGT. Unmatched junction bases numbered 4, after V lost 6 bases and J lost 5 bases. This CDR3 has 13 amino acids.

CDR3: CASSFSGGFSYEQYF. CDR3 in DNA: TGTGCCAGCAGCTTTTCAGGGGGCTTCTCCTACGAGCAGTACTTC. The rearrangement joins TRBV7-2 to TRBJ2-7; 8 nucleotides agree with TRBD1. Germline CDR1 SGHTA, CDR2 FQGNSA. The CDR3 extends over 15 amino acids. V was clipped by 3 bases and J by 0 bases; unmatched bases: 4.